The sequence of this TCR beta chain was determined in a study of monozygotic twins with inflammatory bowel disease (dated by TCRdb to the late 2010s). Concerning the study at large: A total of about 28 monozygotic twin pairs were included in the full study, comprising nine German pairs (four IBD-concordant, five IBD-discordant) and 19 IBD-discordant Danish pairs. The search for disease-associated traits relied mainly on comparing IBD patients with their genetically identical healthy co-twins within discordant pairs. Each individual had, on average, about 151 000 unique TCRalpha sequences and 181 000 unique TCRbeta sequences available for analysis.

The germline V gene yields SGDLS for CDR1 and YYNGEE for CDR2. Reading from cysteine to phenylalanine, the CDR3 counts 16 amino acids. There is no recorded DNA. Comment on this clonotype: No antigen is known for it.

Libraries were made using 5' RACE. For each TCR library, about 4,000 ng of total RNA was used. For each sample, cDNA was synthesized in eight separate reactions using SMARTScribe reverse transcriptase. Unique molecular identifiers containing a 6-nucleotide sample barcode were introduced through template switching during cDNA synthesis. TCRalpha and TCRbeta cDNA was amplified by two nested PCRs of 16 and 9 cycles, with bead purification after each PCR. Before amplification, the cDNA was both treated with uracil DNA-glycosylase and purified with the QIAquick PCR purification kit. In the second PCR, Illumina TruSeq-compatible adapters and sample-specific barcodes were added. Library quality and concentration were assessed using TapeStation and Qubit, and about 5.2 ng of each library was pooled. The pooled libraries were sequenced with 2 x 100 bp reads and custom sequencing primers on an Illumina HiSeq2500 single-index Rapid Run. Regarding the original processing steps: MiGEC version 1.2.6 was used for UMI-based consensus assembly, which corrected PCR and sequencing errors. V(D)J alignment, clonotype assembly and CDR3 extraction were performed with MiXCR version 2.1.1. To normalise gene usage, clonotype sharing and MAIT/NKT TCR abundance, the top 1000, 10 000 and 20 000 clonotypes in each sample were analysed. After downsampling to 27 000 UMIs, diversity was calculated as the inverse Simpson index using the vegan R package. Paired Mann-Whitney U tests were applied to discordant twin pairs, with Benjamini-Hochberg correction for multiple testing. After reprocessing by TCRdb, each CDR3 protein sequence is one entry, and no DNA is given. What appears here as the V and J calls and clone size reflects TCRdb's work, not the paper's. This sample's clone table shows over 200,000 distinct CDR3 sequences. The top ten clones comprise 7.7% of the sample.

General findings and caveats noted by the study authors: No single strong signal or clonotype linked to IBD turned up in the results, so the idea that one exists was not supported. IBD patients shared fewer clonotypes with other individuals than healthy twins did, most markedly in patients showing signs of disease activity. Because patients received different immunosuppressive treatments, the repertoires may have picked up extra background noise and variability between individuals. Repertoire similarity did not differ between concordant and discordant twins, possibly due to limited statistical power. The analysis was unable to tell different T cell subtypes apart. IBD patients had lower TCRbeta repertoire diversity, measured by the inverse Simpson index, than their healthy co-twins.

An approximately 2.5 ml peripheral blood sample was drawn into PAXgene tubes per donor and stored at -80°C. Without T cell sorting, total RNA was isolated from whole blood using the PAXgene blood miRNA kit on an automated QIAcube. Deep TCRalpha and TCRbeta repertoire profiling with unique molecular barcoding was performed on peripheral blood of monozygotic twin pairs concordant or discordant for inflammatory bowel disease. Smoking habits were recorded for all twin pairs, and individuals were classified as current, former or never smokers. This clonotype originated in a human donor with ulcerative colitis or Crohn's disease, or a healthy co-twin of an affected twin (not recorded which). Recombination connected TRBV9 to TRBJ2-1; TCRdb reports TRBD2, a call that lacks DNA to check it against. The sequencing sample was made of blood. The CDR3 reads CASSVETSGSGNEQFF.